Shown below are 8 T cell receptor beta chains from a single sample sequenced in a study of blood T cell repertoires in COVID-19. Repertoires were generated with immunoSEQ multiplex PCR, while TCRdb's copy carries only in-frame clones and drops some. The data contain about 210,000 clones, approximately 80% of them singletons. Specimen: PBMCs or T cells enriched from blood (not recorded which). Receptor source: a woman aged 50 to 60 with acute COVID-19.

The rearrangement uses TRBV28 and TRBJ1-1, with 7 bases identical to TRBD1. There are 12 residues in the CDR3. From germline, CDR1 is MDHEN and CDR2 SYDVKM. After removal of 2 bases from V and 11 bases from J, the junction contained 5 bases not matched to a gene. CDR3 in amino acids: CASSLSTGEAFF. The CDR3 coding sequence is TGTGCCAGCAGTTTAAGTACAGGGGAGGCTTTCTTT. The full variable domain, in which reference TRBV28 and TRBJ1-1 provide the parts outside the CDR3, is DVKVTQSSRYLVKRTGEKVFLECVQDMDHENMFWYRQDPGLGLRLIYFSYDVKMKEKGDIPEGYSVSREKKERFSLILESASTNQTSMYLCASSLSTGEAFFGQGTRLTVV.

This sequence joins TRBV6-1 and TRBJ2-1; possible D gene TRBD1, 5 bases. Germline CDR1 MNHNS, CDR2 SASEGT. V lost 2 bases and J lost 6, with 8 bases in between. The CDR3 spans 13 residues. The CDR3 sequence: CASSESRANEQFF. For the CDR3, the DNA is TGTGCCAGCAGTGAAAGCAGGGCCAATGAGCAGTTCTTC.

The V call is TRBV6-6, the J call TRBJ2-7; 12 bases agree with TRBD2. Germline CDR1 MNHNY, CDR2 SVGAGI (reference sequence). After removal of 5 bases from V and 12 bases from J, the junction contained 11 bases not matched to a gene. CDR3 length: 14 residues. The CDR3 reads CASSPGTSGPQMYF. The CDR3 nucleotides read TGTGCCAGCAGTCCAGGGACTAGCGGGCCCCAAATGTACTTC.

This chain joins TRBV4-1 and TRBJ2-1; 13 nucleotides line up with TRBD2. The CDR3 consists of 16 residues. Germline-derived CDR1 and CDR2 are MGHRA and YSYEKL. V dropped 1 base and J dropped 7; count of bases not matched to a gene: 4. The CDR3 DNA reads TGCGCCAGCAGCCAAGTACTAGCGGGGGGGGTTAATGAGCAGTTCTTC. Its translation is CASSQVLAGGVNEQFF.

The V call is TRBV28, the J call TRBJ1-4, with D hard to call. V lost 2 bases, J lost 2 bases, and 12 bases lay in between. This CDR3 has 16 residues. The germline CDR1 and CDR2 sequences are MDHEN and SYDVKM. Here the CDR3 DNA reads TGTGCCAGCAGTTTACACCTGTCCGGGACTAATGAAAAACTGTTTTTT. Its translation is CASSLHLSGTNEKLFF.

The chain couples TRBV27 to TRBJ1-6, with 9 bases matching TRBD1. The CDR3 runs 18 residues. In germline, CDR1 is MNHEY, CDR2 SMNVEV (reference sequence). The trim removed 6 bases at V and 7 bases at J, leaving 16 bases unmatched. CDR3 nucleotide sequence: TGTGCCAGCAGCAGAATAGCCGGGACAGGGATGGGGAATTCACCCCTCCACTTT. This gives the protein CASSRIAGTGMGNSPLHF.

The CDR3 reads CAASRVYTEAFF. DNA for the CDR3: TGTGCCGCTTCGCGAGTATACACTGAAGCTTTCTTT. The chain carries TRBV12-3 or TRBV12-4 and TRBJ1-1; unclear D gene. Trimming took 11 bases from V and 3 from J, leaving 13 bases between them. This CDR3 has 12 residues.

The J gene is TRBJ2-2, the V gene TRBV11-3; 8 nucleotides line up with TRBD1. The CDR3 extends over 16 amino acids. The junction had 6 bases not matched to a gene; V was cut back by 5 bases and J by 1 base. Germline V gene lookup returns CDR1 SGHNT and CDR2 YENEEA. CDR3 residues: CASSRLGTGNTGELFF. CDR3 DNA sequence: TGTGCCAGCAGCCGGCTGGGGACAGGGAACACCGGGGAGCTGTTTTTT.